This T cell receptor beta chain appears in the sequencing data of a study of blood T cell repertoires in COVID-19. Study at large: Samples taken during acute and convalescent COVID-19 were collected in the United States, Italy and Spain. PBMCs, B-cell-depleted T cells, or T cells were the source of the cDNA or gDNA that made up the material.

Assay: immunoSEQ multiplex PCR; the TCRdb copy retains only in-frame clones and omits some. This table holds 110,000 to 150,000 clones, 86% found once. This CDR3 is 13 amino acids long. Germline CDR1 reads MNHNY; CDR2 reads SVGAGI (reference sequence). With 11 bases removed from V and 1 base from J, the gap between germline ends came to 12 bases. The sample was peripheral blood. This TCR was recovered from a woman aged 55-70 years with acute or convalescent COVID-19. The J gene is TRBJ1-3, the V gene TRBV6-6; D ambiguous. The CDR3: CAGREGSGNTIYF. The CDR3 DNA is TGTGCCGGTCGGGAGGGTTCTGGAAACACCATATATTTT.